This TCR beta chain was sequenced in a study of T cells in localized non-small cell lung cancer. This clone was found once. No antigen is known for it. Sequencing used immunoSEQ multiplex PCR; TCRdb keeps in-frame clones, though not all of them. The top ten hold 20% to 25% of the sample, which has 50,000 to 75,000 clones, 80% to 90% seen once. Whole-study results and caveats: In adjacent lung appeared a median 57 of the top 100 tumor clones. Owing to sequencing of a solitary tumor region, heterogeneity cannot be discounted. Clonality of T cells reached its maximum in uninvolved adjacent lung, surpassing tumor. Higher blood T cell density went with longer overall survival.

The CDR3 is made up of 16 amino acids. Germline V gene sequence: CDR1 SGHTA, CDR2 FQGNSA. With 5 bases clipped from V and 4 bases from J, the junction kept 8 bases outside the gene matches. The material sequenced was peripheral blood, taken before any cancer treatment. The receptor was derived from a man aged 35-75 years with stage I squamous cell lung carcinoma. The chain has TRBV7-2 and TRBJ2-5, with 12 bases aligning to TRBD2. The CDR3 DNA reads as TGTGCCAGCAGCCGCGCCCCGACTAGCGGGAGAGAGACCCAGTACTTC. It codes for CASSRAPTSGRETQYF.